The text below deals with one T cell receptor beta chain. This clone is a singleton in its sample. The antigen it binds to is not known. The sample holds no much larger clone one base away, and base qualities are not on file. Genomic DNA was extracted with the Qiagen DNeasy kit from unsorted PBMCs and from negatively selected CD4+ and CD8+ fractions. TCR beta CDR3 regions were amplified by immunoSEQ multiplex PCR using primers annealing to V and J segments. Amplification bias was minimized using a synthetic immune receptor repertoire, and residual bias was removed computationally after sequencing. For the original study's pipeline: Custom Python scripts were used to quantify repertoire diversity as the Shannon entropy index. Unsorted, CD4+ and CD8+ repertoires were analyzed separately, except for combined analyses in which CD4+ and CD8+ sequences were merged in silico. A clone was considered expanded if an increase in frequency of at least 2-fold after treatment relative to C1D1 was found, and a pseudocount of 0.5 was applied to clones undetected at baseline. Clones with 0 or 1 copy at C1D1 were classified as singleton clones, and clones with 2 or more copies were classified as non-singleton clones. Clones expanded in unsorted samples were annotated as CD4+, CD8+ or unknown by matching protein sequences in sorted samples from the same patient. Wilcoxon tests on paired samples were used to test changes in diversity from C1D1 to C4D1. This is the immuneACCESS table as TCRdb keeps it, with only in-frame sequences that have V and J called. A part of the clones is gone; compared with another copy, unresolved V genes explain less than half, and the rest is unexplained. For V, J and clone size, that table is used; D and trimming come from the DNA. Across this sample there are 25,000 to 30,000 clones, with roughly 80% seen only once. Of the sample, around 0.62% falls within the top ten clones.

The sample's time point label, decoded: cycle 4 day 1 (C4D1), after five to seven weeks of nivolumab. Relapse after autologous stem cell transplantation had occurred in all trial patients, and cohorts A, B and C were distinguished by prior brentuximab vedotin exposure. Using a Miltenyi CD4+ T cell isolation kit, CD4+ T cells were purified from thawed PBMCs through magnetic negative selection. The trial cohort included 45 to 65 patients with relapsed/refractory classical Hodgkin lymphoma, and each patient had a best overall response of complete response, partial response or progressive disease. In the multi-cohort phase II CheckMate 205 trial, trial patients received single-agent nivolumab. An independent review committee assessed best overall response using the 2007 International Working Group response criteria. PBMCs from the trial were collected at three points: immediately before nivolumab initiation (C1D1), and during therapy at cycle 2 day 1 and cycle 4 day 1. Peripheral blood was collected in 8 mL Vacutainer Cell Preparation Tubes, from which PBMCs were isolated by centrifugation and then cryopreserved. Purified CD4+ and CD8+ fractions were prepared only for cases with an additional available PBMC sample. Magnetically labelled cells were removed on LS columns in a quadroMACS separator, and the flow-through was retained as the purified fraction.

After removal of 3 bases from V and 4 bases from J, the junction retains 4 bases not matched to a gene. CDR1 and CDR2 are read off the germline V gene as SGDLS and YYNGEE. Taken from cysteine to phenylalanine, the CDR3 has 15 residues. Only CDR3 DNA is held: 45 bases, read in frame from base 1. The data are from a study of PD-1 blockade in classical Hodgkin lymphoma (dated by TCRdb to 2020 to 2022). In terms of the full investigation: Nivolumab dosing was 3 mg/kg intravenously every 2 weeks, continuing until either disease progression or unacceptable toxicity. A peripheral blood immune signature of response to PD-1 blockade in classical Hodgkin lymphoma was defined using TCR beta sequencing and CyTOF.

What the authors observed across the whole study: Diversity was lower in patients who began nivolumab less than 1 year after ASCT, so these patients were left out of later analyses to avoid confounding by immune reconstitution. Baseline diversity similar to that of newly diagnosed patients was observed in trial patients achieving complete response, whereas significantly lower diversity was observed in partial responders and progressors. Baseline TCR diversity was reported as lower in newly diagnosed patients than in healthy donors, and lower still in relapsed/refractory patients. The study was restricted to a single clinical trial cohort, and the causes of repertoire differences, possibly disease activity or prior therapy, were left undefined. A significant rise by C4D1 was seen in CD4+ but not CD8+ TCR diversity (p=0.0027 vs p=0.16), with the rise being most apparent in complete responders (p=0.02).

The rearrangement joined TRBV9 to TRBJ1-4; 9 bases in the middle match TRBD1. The sample here was CD4+ T cells from blood, taken before the fourth cycle of nivolumab. This TCR came from a human donor with classical Hodgkin lymphoma. The DNA sequence is given as TGTGCCAGCAGCGGGGGGACAGGGTTTAATGAAAAACTGTTTTTT. The resulting protein is CASSGGTGFNEKLFF.